This TCR beta chain was identified in a study of metastatic and nonmetastatic thyroid tumors (TCRdb year 2020). Study-level background: For patients with malignant and with benign thyroid disease, the researchers compared repertoires between peripheral blood samples and tumor or nodule tissue samples.

The CDR3 has 16 amino acids, counting the end cysteine and phenylalanine. Only CDR3 DNA remains: 48 bases, in frame from the first base. Via the germline V gene (reference sequence), CDR1 is GTSNPN and CDR2 SVGIG. V ends up 3 bases short and J 2 bases short, with an unmatched junction base count of 8. This clone was counted ten times or more. Its antigen is unknown. Base qualities are not at hand, and no much larger clone is one base apart. The library was produced with PCR. Data came from an Illumina HiSeq 4000. High-throughput sequencing was used to profile the TCR beta-chain CDR3 region of each patient. Processing in the source paper ran as follows. A classifier to discriminate distant-metastatic papillary thyroid cancer patients was built from CDR3 differences across clinicopathological groups. The Shannon index was used to assess repertoire diversity, and the Morisita-Horn index was used to assess tumor-blood repertoire similarity. TCRdb reprocessed the public reads (quality trimming at Q25 with fastp, clone calling with MiXCR) and kept in-frame beta chains. TCRdb, rather than the study authors, made the V and J calls. Present in this sample are around 89,000 clones, more than 13% of which were seen just once. The ten largest clones represent 3.6% of the sample.

Findings and caveats that apply to the study as a whole: In both blood and tumor samples, TCR beta diversity was reported to be significantly higher in malignant tumors than in benign nodules.

No treatment had been received by any patient before thyroid surgery. Using T-cell receptor beta sequencing, the researchers looked back retrospectively at clinical samples from patients, gathered between about 2011 and 2019. The material sequenced was blood. The source is a female donor with papillary thyroid cancer or a benign thyroid nodule (not recorded which). Some clones in this sample may be carry-over from other donors' samples. The V and J genes are TRBV30 and TRBJ2-2; TRBD2 agrees with 8 junctional bases. The CDR3 is CAWRGRRGANTGELFF. The DNA reads as follows: TGTGCCTGGAGAGGGAGGCGGGGGGCCAACACCGGGGAGCTGTTTTTT. Here the CDR3 is joined to the reference TRBV30 and TRBJ2-2 genes, and the full variable domain is: SQTIHQWPATLVQPVGSPLSLECTVEGTSNPNLYWYRQAAGRGLQLLFYSVGIGQISSEVPQNLSASRPQDRQFILSSKKLLLSDSGFYLCAWRGRRGANTGELFFGEGSRLTVL.